This T cell receptor (beta chain) came from a study of identifying expanded T cells in peripheral blood. Healthy donors had no documented immune events, such as infections, while sampled. As concerns this clone: Its antigen remains unknown.

Whole-study results and caveats: Roughly 1.2 clones differed between technical replicates, versus around 15 and 19 over time. Roughly two-week clone count variance significantly increased as total template count grew.

Assay: immunoSEQ multiplex PCR; the TCRdb copy retains only in-frame clones and omits some. Of tens of thousands of clones listed, about 89% are singletons. The V segment lost 3 bases and the J segment 0 bases; nucleotides outside the gene matches: 8. CDR1 is LNHDA and CDR2 is SQIVND in the germline V gene (reference sequence). This CDR3 comprises 17 residues. The sequenced sample was blood. The receptor comes from a person aged 18-70 years in good health. The rearrangement uses TRBV19 and TRBJ2-7, with 10 nucleotides matching TRBD2. The CDR3 reads CASSIPGLAQNSYEQYF. The DNA for the CDR3 is TGTGCCAGTAGTATCCCGGGACTAGCGCAAAACTCCTACGAGCAGTACTTC.